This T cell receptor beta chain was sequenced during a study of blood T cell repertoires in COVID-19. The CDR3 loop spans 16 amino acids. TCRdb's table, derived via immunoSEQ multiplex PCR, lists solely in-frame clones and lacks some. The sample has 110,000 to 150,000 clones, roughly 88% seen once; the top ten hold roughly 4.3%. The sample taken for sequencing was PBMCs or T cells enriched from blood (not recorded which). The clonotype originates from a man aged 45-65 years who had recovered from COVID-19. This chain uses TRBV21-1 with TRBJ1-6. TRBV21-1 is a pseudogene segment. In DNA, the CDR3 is TGTGCCAGCAGCAAAGCGCGTGAGCCCCCCAATTCACCCCTCCACTTT. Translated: CASSKAREPPNSPLHF.